This T cell receptor (beta chain) was sequenced during a study of blood T cell repertoires in COVID-19. Study in general: The United States, Italy and Spain were the sources of the acute and convalescent COVID-19 samples.

Authors' processing steps: Researchers report that nucleated cell counts were estimated from reference gene primer amplification. Sequencing was performed with immunoSEQ multiplex PCR; in TCRdb, only in-frame clones are kept and a portion is missing. V, J and clone size are taken as reported in that table, and D and trimming were inferred from the DNA itself. Of approximately 360,000 clones listed, approximately 88% were seen once; the top ten hold 0.95% to 1%. V trimming: 3 bases; J trimming: 4 bases; junction bases outside the gene matches: 7. There are 15 residues in the CDR3. CDR1 is SGDLS, CDR2 YYNGEE, per germline. Participant ages covered about 18 to 90 years across 24 US areas. Cohorts were determined from participant-reported clinical history.

The clonotype was recovered from a woman in her 30s with acute COVID-19. Sequenced material: PBMCs or T cells enriched from blood (not recorded which). The V gene is TRBV9, the J gene TRBJ1-3; TRBD1 aligns across 7 bases. In DNA, the CDR3 is TGTGCCAGCAGCGAGATGACAGGGCAAGGAAACACCATATATTTT. It translates to CASSEMTGQGNTIYF.